This T cell receptor (beta chain) was recovered during a study of CD8+ T cells in alopecia areata. About the research overall: Treated patients were dosed with oral tofacitinib, taking 5 to 10 mg twice daily. Tofacitinib therapy took 6 to 18 months; 6 months off drug came after. The study, taken as a whole, reports: In patients, TCRs were shared less clearly than in mice, and HLA may possibly be involved. Normal scalp had lower clonality than lesional scalp, with alopecia totalis/universalis lesions showing this most strongly.

Extracted from the samples, RNA was reverse transcribed into cDNA to serve as the sequencing template. Measured with immunoSEQ multiplex PCR; TCRdb has only the in-frame clones, and not every one. Among more than 75,000 clones listed, 41% were seen once. In the case of this clone: The antigen is undetermined.

Sequencing input: CD4+ T cells sorted from blood. The TCR originated in a human donor with alopecia areata.

The CDR3 DNA reads as TGTGCCAGCGGGGGGGAAGCCAACGTCCTGACTTTC. This sequence encodes CASGGEANVLTF. The V and J genes are TRBV28 and TRBJ2-6, with 7 bases lining up with TRBD2. The ends lost 8 bases at V and 7 bases at J; junction bases unmatched: 2. The CDR3 totals 12 residues. From germline, CDR1 is MDHEN and CDR2 SYDVKM.